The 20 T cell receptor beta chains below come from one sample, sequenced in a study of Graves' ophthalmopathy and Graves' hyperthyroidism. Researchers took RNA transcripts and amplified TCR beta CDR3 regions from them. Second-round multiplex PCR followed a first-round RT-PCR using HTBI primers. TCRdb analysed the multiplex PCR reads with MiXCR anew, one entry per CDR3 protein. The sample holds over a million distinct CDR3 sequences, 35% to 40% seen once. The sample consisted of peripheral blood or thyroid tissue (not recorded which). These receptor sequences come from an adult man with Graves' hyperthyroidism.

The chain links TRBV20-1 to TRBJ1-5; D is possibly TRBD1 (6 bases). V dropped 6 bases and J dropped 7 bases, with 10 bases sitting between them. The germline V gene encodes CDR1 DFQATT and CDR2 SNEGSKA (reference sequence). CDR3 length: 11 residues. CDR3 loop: CSADTGQPQHF. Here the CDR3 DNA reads TGCAGTGCCGACACAGGGCAGCCCCAGCATTTT.

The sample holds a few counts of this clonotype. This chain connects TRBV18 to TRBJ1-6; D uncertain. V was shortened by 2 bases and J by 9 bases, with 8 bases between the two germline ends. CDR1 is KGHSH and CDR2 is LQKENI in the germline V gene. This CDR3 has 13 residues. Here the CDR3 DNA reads TGTGCCAGCTCACCAGGGGAGGGTTCACCCCTCCACTTT. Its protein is CASSPGEGSPLHF.

This chain's CDR3 is CSARVETTIYF. DNA for the CDR3: TGCAGTGCTAGAGTCGAGACCACCATATATTTT. The rearrangement joins TRBV20-1 to TRBJ1-3; D ambiguous. This CDR3 has 11 residues. V gave up 1 base and J gave up 9 bases, with 7 bases separating them. CDR1 is DFQATT and CDR2 is SNEGSKA in the germline V gene (reference sequence).

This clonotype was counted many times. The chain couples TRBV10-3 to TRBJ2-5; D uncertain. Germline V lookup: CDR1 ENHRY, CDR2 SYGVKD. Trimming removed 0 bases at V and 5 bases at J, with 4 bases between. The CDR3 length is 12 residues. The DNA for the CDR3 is TGTGCCATCAGTGAGTCGAAGGAGACCCAGTACTTC. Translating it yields CAISESKETQYF.

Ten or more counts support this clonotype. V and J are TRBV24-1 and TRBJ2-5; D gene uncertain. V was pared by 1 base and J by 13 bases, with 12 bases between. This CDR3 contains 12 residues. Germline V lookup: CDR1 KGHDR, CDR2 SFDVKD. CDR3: CATSDFRAQTYF. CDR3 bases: TGTGCCACCAGTGATTTCCGGGCACAGACGTACTTC.

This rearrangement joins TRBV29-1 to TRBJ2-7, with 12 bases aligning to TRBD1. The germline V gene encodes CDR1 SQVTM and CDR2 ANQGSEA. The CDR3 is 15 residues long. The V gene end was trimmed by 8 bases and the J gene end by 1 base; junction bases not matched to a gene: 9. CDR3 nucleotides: TGCAGCAGGGGACAGGGGGCCGTTATATCCTACGAGCAGTACTTC. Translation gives CSRGQGAVISYEQYF.

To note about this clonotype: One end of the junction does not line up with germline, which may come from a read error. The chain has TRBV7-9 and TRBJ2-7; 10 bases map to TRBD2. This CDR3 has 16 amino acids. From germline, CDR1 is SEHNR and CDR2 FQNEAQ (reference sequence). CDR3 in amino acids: CASSLIAGGNSYQQYF. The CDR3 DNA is TGCGCCAGCAGCCTAATAGCGGGGGGCAACAGCTACCAGCAGTACTTC.

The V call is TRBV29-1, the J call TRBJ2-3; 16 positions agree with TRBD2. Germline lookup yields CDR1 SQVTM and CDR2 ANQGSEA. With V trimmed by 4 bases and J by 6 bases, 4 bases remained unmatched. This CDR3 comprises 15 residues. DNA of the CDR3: TGCAGCGTTGGCGGGACTAGCGGGGGGGCGGATACGCAGTATTTT. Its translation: CSVGGTSGGADTQYF.

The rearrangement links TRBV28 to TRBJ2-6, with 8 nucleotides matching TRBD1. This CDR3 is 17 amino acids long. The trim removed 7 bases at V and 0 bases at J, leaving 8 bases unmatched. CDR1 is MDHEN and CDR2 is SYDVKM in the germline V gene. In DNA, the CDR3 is TGTGCCAGCACCTTAGGGACAGGACCCTCTGGGGCCAACGTCCTGACTTTC. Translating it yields CASTLGTGPSGANVLTF.

The CDR3 is CASSYMTNQETQYF. CDR3 coding DNA: TGTGCCAGCAGTTACATGACCAACCAAGAGACCCAGTACTTC. The chain joins TRBV7-2 to TRBJ2-5; no definite D call. V gave up 6 bases and J gave up 0 bases, with 11 bases separating them. Germline loops: CDR1 SGHTA, CDR2 FQGNSA. The CDR3 length is 14 residues.

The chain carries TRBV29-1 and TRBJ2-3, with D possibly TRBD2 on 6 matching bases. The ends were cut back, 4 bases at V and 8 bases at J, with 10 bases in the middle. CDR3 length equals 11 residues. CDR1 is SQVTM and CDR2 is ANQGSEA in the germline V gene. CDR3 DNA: TGCAGCGTTGTCGGGAGTTTTACGCAGTATTTT. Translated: CSVVGSFTQYF.

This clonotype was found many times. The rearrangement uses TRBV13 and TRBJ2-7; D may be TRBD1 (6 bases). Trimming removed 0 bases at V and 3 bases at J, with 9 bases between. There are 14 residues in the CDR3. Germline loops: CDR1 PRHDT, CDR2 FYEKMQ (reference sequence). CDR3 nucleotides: TGTGCCAGCAGCTTAGGGCAGGGGCGCTACGAGCAGTACTTC. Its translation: CASSLGQGRYEQYF.

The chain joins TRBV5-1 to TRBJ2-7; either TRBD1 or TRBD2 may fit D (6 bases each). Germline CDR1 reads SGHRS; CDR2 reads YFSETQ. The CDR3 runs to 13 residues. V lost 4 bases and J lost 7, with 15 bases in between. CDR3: CASSRGALGEQYF. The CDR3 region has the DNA TGCGCCAGCAGCAGGGGGGCTTTAGGGGAGCAGTACTTC.

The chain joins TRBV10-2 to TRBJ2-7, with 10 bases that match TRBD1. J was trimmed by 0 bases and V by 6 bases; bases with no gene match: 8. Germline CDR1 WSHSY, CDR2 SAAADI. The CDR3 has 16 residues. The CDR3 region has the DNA TGCGCCAGCAGCCCGACCGGGACAGGGGACTCCTACGAGCAGTACTTC. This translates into CASSPTGTGDSYEQYF.

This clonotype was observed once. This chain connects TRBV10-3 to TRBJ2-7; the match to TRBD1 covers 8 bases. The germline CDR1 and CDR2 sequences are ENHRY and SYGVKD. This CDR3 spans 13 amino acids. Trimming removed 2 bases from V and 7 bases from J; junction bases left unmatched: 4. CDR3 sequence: CAISEGQGGEQYF. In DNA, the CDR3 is TGTGCCATCAGTGAGGGACAGGGTGGTGAGCAGTACTTC.

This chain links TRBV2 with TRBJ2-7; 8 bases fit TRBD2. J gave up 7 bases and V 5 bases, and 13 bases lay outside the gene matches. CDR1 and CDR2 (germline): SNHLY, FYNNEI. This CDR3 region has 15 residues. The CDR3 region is CASSLISAGGGEQYF. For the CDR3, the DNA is TGTGCCAGCAGTTTGATTAGTGCGGGAGGTGGGGAGCAGTACTTC.

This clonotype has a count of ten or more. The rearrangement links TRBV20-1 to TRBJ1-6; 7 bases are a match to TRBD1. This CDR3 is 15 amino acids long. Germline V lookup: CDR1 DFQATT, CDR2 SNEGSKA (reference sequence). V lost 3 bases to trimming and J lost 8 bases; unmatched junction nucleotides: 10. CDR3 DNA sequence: TGCAGTGCTAGGCCTGAAGACAGGGTGTATTCACCCCTCCACTTT. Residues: CSARPEDRVYSPLHF.

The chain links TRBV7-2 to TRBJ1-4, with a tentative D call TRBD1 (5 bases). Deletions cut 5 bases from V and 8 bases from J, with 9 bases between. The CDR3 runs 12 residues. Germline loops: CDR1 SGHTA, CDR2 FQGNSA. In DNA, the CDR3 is TGTGCCAGCAGCAATGGGGACGAAAAACTGTTTTTT. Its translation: CASSNGDEKLFF.

The CDR3 sequence is CASRDSLATNEKLFF. DNA of the CDR3: TGTGCCAGCAGGGACAGCCTTGCAACTAATGAAAAACTGTTTTTT. The chain is built from TRBV28 and TRBJ1-4, with a possible D match to TRBD1 (6 bases). Germline loops: CDR1 MDHEN, CDR2 SYDVKM. This CDR3 is built from 15 residues. V was pared by 6 bases and J by 0 bases, with 11 bases between.

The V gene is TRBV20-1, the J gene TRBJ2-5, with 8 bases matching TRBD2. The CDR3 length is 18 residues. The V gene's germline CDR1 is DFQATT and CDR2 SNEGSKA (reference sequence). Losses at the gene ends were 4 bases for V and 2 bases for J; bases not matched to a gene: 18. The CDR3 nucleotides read TGCAGTGCTACCCTCTTTTTCCTAGCGGGCCTCCCTCAAGAGACCCAGTACTTC. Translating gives CSATLFFLAGLPQETQYF.